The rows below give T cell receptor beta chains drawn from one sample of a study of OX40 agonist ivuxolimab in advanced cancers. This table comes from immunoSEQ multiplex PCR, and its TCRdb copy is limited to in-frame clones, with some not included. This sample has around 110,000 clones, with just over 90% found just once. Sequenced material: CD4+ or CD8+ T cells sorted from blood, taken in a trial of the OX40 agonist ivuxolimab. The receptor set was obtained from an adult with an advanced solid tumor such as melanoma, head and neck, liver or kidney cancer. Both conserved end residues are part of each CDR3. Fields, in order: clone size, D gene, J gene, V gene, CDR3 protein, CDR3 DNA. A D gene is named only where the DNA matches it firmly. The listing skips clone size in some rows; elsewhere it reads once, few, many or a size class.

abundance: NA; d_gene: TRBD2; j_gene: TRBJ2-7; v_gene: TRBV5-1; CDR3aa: CASGSRGTNEQYF; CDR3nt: TGCGCCAGCGGGTCTCGTGGGACTAACGAGCAGTACTTC
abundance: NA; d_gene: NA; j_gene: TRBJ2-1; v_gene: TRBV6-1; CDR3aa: CAARDANNEQFF; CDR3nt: TGTGCCGCCCGGGACGCAAACAATGAGCAGTTCTTC
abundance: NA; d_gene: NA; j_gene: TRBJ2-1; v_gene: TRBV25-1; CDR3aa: CASRGPLGDEQFF; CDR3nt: TGTGCCAGCAGAGGACCGTTGGGTGATGAGCAGTTCTTC
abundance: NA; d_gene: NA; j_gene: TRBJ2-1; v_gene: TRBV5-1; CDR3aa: CASTQASARNEQFF; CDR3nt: TGCGCCAGCACACAGGCCTCCGCTCGGAATGAGCAGTTCTTC
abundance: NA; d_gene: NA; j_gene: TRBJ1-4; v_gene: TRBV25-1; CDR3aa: CASRGGWGLGEKLFF; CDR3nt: TGTGCCAGCAGGGGAGGGTGGGGGCTGGGTGAAAAACTGTTTTTT
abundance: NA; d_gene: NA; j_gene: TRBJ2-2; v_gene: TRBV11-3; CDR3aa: CASSVATGELFF; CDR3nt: TGTGCCAGCAGCGTAGCGACCGGGGAGCTGTTTTTT
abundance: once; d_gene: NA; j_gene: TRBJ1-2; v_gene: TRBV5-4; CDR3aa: CASSRRDQNYGYTF; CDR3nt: TGTGCCAGCAGCCGACGGGACCAAAACTATGGCTACACCTTC
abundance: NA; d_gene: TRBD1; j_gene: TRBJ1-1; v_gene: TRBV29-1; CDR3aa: CSVFEGAGNTEAFF; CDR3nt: TGCAGCGTTTTTGAGGGGGCTGGGAACACTGAAGCTTTCTTT
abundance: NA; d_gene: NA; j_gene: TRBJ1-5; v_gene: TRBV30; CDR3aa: CAWSQGSNQPQHF; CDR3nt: TGTGCCTGGAGTCAGGGAAGCAACCAGCCCCAGCATTTT
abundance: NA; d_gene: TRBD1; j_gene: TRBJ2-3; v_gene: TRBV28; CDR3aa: CASSKVGGSTDTQYF; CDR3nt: TGTGCCAGCAGTAAGGTAGGGGGCTCGACAGATACGCAGTATTTT
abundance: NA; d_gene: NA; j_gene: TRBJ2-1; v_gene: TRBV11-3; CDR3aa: CASSPDLGEQFF; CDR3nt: TGTGCCAGCAGCCCCGACTTAGGTGAGCAGTTCTTC